These 2 T cell receptor beta chains were all obtained from the same sample, sequenced in a study of blood T cell repertoires in COVID-19. Method: immunoSEQ multiplex PCR; TCRdb's copy keeps in-frame clones and lacks some. The table records roughly 290,000 clones, 87% of them present only once. The specimen sequenced was PBMCs or T cells enriched from blood (not recorded which). Receptor source: a woman in her 40s who had recovered from COVID-19.

This clone was recorded a few times. The chain links TRBV3-1 (or the pseudogene TRBV3-2) to TRBJ2-5; a weak D match, TRBD1 (6 bases). Trimming stripped 4 bases from V and 3 bases from J, with 12 bases between. The CDR3 sequence is 14 residues long. Germline lookup yields CDR1 LGHDT and CDR2 YNNKEL (reference sequence). CDR3 coding DNA: TGTGCCAGCAGCCCTTGGGACATAAAAGAGACCCAGTACTTC. Amino acid sequence: CASSPWDIKETQYF.

The chain couples TRBV19 to TRBJ2-3, with D uncertain. Per the germline V gene, CDR1 is LNHDA and CDR2 is SQIVND (reference sequence). The germline V and J ends were trimmed by 1 base and 6 bases, with 17 bases remaining between them. This CDR3 has 16 amino acids. The CDR3 protein is CASSIGGATWSDTQYF. The CDR3 DNA reads TGTGCCAGTAGTATAGGAGGCGCGACTTGGTCTGATACGCAGTATTTT.